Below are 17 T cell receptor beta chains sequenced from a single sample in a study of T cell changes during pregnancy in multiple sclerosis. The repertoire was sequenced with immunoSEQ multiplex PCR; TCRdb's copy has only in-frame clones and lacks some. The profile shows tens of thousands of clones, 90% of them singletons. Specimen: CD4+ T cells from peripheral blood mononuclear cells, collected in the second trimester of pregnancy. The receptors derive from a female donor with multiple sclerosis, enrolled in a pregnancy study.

The DNA of the CDR3 is TGTGCCAGCAGCTTTGATGGGGGGGGCCGGAATGGCTACACCTTC. Encoded protein: CASSFDGGGRNGYTF. The chain carries TRBV7-3 and TRBJ1-2; maybe TRBD1 (6 bases). The germline V and J ends were trimmed by 3 bases and 6 bases, with 17 bases remaining between them. The CDR3 sequence is 15 residues long. From germline, CDR1 is SGHTA and CDR2 FQGTGA.

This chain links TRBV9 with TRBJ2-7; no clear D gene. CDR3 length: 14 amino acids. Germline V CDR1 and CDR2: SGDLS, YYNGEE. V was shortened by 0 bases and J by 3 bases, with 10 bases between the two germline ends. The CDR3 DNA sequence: TGTGCCAGCAGCGTAGTAGGTAGCAGCTACGAGCAGTACTTC. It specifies CASSVVGSSYEQYF.

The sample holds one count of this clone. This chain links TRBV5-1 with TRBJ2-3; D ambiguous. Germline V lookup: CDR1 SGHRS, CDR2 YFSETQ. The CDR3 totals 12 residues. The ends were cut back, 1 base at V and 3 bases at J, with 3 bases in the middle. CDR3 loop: CASSLLTDTQYF. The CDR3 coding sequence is TGCGCCAGCAGCTTGCTAACAGATACGCAGTATTTT.

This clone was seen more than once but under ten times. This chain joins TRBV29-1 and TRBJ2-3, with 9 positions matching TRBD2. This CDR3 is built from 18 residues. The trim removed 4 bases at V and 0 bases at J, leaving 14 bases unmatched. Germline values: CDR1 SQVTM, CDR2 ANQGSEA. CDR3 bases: TGCAGCGTTGCGGTAGGGCAGACTAGCGGACGAAGCACAGATACGCAGTATTTT. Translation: CSVAVGQTSGRSTDTQYF.

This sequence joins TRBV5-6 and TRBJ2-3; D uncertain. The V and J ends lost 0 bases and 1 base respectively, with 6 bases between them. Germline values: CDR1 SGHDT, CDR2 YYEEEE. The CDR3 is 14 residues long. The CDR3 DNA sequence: TGTGCCAGCAGCTTGGTATCGGGCACAGATACGCAGTATTTT. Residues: CASSLVSGTDTQYF.

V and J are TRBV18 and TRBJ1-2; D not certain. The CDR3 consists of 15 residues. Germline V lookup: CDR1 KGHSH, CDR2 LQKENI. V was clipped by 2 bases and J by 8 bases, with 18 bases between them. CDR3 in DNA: TGTGCCAGCTCACCAAGTGTAGGGAGTTCACGGGGCTACACCTTC. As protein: CASSPSVGSSRGYTF.

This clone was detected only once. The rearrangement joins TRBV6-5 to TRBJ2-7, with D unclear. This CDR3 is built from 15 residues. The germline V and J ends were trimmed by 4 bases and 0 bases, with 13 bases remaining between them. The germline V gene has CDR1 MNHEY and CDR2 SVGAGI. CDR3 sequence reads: CASSSQLEGSYEQYF. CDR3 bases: TGTGCCAGCAGTTCACAGTTGGAAGGCTCCTACGAGCAGTACTTC.

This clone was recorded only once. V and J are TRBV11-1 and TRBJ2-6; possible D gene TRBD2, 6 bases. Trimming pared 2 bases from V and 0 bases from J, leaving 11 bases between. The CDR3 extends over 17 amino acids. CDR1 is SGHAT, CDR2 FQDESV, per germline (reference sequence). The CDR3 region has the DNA TGTGCCAGCAGCTTACTTGCGGGAACCTCTGGGGCCAACGTCCTGACTTTC. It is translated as CASSLLAGTSGANVLTF.

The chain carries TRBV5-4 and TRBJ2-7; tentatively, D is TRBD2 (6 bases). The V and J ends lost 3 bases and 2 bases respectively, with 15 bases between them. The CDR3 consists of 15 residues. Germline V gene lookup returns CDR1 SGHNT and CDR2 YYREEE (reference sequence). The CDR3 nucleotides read TGTGCCAGCAGCTCCGGGACTTCGAATCCCTACGAGCAGTACTTC. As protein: CASSSGTSNPYEQYF. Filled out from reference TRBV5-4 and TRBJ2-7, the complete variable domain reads ETGVTQSPTHLIKTRGQQVTLRCSSQSGHNTVSWYQQALGQGPQFIFQYYREEENGRGNFPPRFSGLQFPNYSSELNVNALELDDSALYLCASSSGTSNPYEQYFGPGTRLTVT.

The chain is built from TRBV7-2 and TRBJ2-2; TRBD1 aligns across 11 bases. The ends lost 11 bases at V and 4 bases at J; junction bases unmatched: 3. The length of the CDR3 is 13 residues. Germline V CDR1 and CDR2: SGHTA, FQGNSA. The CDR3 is CAEDRGLTGELFF. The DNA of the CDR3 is TGTGCCGAGGACAGGGGGCTCACCGGGGAGCTGTTTTTT.

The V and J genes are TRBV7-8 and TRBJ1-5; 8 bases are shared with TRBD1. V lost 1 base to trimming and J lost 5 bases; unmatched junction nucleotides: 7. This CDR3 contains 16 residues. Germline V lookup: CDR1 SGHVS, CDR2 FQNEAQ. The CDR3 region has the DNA TGTGCCAGCAGCTTAGGAAGAGGGACAGGTTATCAGCCCCAGCATTTT. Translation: CASSLGRGTGYQPQHF.

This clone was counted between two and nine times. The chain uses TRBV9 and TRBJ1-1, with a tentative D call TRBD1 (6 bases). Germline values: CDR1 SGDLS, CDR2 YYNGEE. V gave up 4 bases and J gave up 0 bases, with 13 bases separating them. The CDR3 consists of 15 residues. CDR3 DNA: TGTGCCAGCAGCCCCCGGGACACCATGAACACTGAAGCTTTCTTT. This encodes CASSPRDTMNTEAFF.

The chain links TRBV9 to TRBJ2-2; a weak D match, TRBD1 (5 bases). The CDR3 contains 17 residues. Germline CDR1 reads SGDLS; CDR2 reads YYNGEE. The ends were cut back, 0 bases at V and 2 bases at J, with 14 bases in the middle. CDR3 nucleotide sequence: TGTGCCAGCAGCGTAGCTACGACAGTTAGAAACACCGGGGAGCTGTTTTTT. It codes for CASSVATTVRNTGELFF.

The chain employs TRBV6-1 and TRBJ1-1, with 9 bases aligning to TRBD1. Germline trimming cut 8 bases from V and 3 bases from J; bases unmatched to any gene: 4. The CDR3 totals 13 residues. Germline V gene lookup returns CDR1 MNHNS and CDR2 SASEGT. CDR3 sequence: CASGQGRDTEAFF. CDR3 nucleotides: TGTGCCAGCGGACAGGGGAGGGACACTGAAGCTTTCTTT.

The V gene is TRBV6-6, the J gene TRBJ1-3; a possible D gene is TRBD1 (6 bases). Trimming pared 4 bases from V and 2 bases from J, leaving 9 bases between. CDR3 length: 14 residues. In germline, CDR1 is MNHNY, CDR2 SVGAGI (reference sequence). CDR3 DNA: TGTGCCAGCAGTTCACAGGGAACTGGAAACACCATATATTTT. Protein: CASSSQGTGNTIYF.

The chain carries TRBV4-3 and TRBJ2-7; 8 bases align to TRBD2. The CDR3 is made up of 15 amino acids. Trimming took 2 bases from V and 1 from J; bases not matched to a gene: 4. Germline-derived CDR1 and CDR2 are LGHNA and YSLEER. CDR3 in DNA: TGCGCCAGCAGCCAACTAGCGGGTGAGTCCTACGAGCAGTACTTC. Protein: CASSQLAGESYEQYF.

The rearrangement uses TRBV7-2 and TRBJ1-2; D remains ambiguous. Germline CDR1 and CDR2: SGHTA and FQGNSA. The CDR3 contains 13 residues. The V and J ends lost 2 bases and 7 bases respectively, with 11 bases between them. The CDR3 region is CASSLREGAGYTF. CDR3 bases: TGTGCCAGCAGCTTAAGGGAGGGTGCTGGCTACACCTTC.